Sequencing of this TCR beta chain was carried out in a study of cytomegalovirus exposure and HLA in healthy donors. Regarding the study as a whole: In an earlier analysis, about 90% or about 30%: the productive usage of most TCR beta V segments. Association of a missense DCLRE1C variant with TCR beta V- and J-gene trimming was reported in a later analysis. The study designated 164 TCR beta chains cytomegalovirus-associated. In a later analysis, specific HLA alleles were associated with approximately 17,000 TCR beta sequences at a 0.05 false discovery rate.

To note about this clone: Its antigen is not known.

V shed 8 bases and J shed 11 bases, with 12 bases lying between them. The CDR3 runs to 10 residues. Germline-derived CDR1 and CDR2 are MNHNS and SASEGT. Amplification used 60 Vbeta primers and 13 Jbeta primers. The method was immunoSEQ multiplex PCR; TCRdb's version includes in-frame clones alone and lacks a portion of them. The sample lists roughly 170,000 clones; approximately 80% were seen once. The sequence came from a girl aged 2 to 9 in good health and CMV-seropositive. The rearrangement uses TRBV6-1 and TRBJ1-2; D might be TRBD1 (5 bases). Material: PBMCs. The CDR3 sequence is CASYLGRYTF. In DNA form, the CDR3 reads TGTGCCAGCTATTTGGGGCGGTACACCTTC.